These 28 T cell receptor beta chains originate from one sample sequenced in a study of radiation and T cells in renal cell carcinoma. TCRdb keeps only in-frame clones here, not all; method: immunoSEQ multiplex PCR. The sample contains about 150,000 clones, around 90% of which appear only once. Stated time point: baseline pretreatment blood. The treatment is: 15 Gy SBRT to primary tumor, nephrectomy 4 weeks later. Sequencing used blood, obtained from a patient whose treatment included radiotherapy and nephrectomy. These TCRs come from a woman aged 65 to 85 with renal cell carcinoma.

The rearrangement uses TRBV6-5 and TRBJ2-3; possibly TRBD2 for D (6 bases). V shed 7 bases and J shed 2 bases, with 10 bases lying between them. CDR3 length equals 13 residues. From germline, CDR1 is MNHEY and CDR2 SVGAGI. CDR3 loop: CASTGGTTDTQYF. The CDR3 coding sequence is TGTGCCAGCACCGGCGGGACCACAGATACGCAGTATTTT.

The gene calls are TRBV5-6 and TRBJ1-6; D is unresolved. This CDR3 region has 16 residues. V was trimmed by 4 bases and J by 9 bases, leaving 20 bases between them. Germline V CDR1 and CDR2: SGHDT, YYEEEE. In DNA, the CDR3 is TGTGCCAGCAGCGTGCTAACCGTGGGCGAAACTTCACCCCTCCACTTT. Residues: CASSVLTVGETSPLHF.

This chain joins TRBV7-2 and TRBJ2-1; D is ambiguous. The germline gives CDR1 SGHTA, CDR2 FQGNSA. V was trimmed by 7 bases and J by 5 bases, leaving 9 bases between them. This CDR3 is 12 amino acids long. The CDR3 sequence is CASINSNNEQFF. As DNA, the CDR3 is TGTGCCAGCATTAACTCTAACAATGAGCAGTTCTTC.

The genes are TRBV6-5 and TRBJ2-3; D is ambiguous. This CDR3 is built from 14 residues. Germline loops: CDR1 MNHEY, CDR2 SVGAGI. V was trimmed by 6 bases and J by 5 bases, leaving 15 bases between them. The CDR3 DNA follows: TGTGCCAGCAGCCCCGGGCCCCTGGGAGATACGCAGTATTTT. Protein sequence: CASSPGPLGDTQYF.

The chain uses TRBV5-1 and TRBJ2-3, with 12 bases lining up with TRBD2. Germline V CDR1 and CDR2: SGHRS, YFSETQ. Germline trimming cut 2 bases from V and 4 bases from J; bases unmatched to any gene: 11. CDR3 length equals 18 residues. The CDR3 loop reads CASSFRLAGGPSADTQYF. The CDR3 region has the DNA TGCGCCAGCAGCTTTCGCCTAGCGGGGGGGCCTAGCGCAGATACGCAGTATTTT.

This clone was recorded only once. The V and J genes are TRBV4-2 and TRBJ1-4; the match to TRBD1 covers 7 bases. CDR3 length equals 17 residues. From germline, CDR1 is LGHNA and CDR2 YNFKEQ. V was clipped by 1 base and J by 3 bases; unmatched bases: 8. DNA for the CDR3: TGTGCCAGCAGCCAAGGTGGGGAGGGGGCCTCTAATGAAAAACTGTTTTTT. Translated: CASSQGGEGASNEKLFF.

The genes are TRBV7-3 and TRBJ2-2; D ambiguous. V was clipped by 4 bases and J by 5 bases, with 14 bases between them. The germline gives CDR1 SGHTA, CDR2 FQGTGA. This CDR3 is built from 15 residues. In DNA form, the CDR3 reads TGTGCCAGCAGCTCCATGTCTGGGGTTACCGGGGAGCTGTTTTTT. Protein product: CASSSMSGVTGELFF. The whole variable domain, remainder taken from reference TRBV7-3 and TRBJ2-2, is GAGVSQTPSNKVTEKGKYVELRCDPISGHTALYWYRQSLGQGPEFLIYFQGTGAADDSGLPNDRFFAVRPEGSVSTLKIQRTERGDSAVYLCASSSMSGVTGELFFGEGSRLTVL.

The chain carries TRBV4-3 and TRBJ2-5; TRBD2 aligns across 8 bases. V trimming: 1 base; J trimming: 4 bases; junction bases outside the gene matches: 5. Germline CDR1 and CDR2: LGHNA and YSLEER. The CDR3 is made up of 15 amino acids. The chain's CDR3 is CASSQGAGVRETQYF. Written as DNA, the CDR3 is TGCGCCAGCAGCCAAGGAGCGGGGGTACGAGAGACCCAGTACTTC.

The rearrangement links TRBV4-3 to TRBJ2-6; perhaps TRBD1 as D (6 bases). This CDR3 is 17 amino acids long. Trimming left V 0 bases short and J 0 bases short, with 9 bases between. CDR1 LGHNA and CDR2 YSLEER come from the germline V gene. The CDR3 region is CASSQELRGSGANVLTF. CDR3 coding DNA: TGCGCCAGCAGCCAAGAACTCAGGGGCTCTGGGGCCAACGTCCTGACTTTC.

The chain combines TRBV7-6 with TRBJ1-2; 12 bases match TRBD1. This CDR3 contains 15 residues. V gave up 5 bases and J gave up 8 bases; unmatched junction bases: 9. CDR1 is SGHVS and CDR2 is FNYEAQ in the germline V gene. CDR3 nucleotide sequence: TGTGCCAGCAGCCAACCGGGACAGGGGGCTGAAGGCTACACCTTC. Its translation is CASSQPGQGAEGYTF.

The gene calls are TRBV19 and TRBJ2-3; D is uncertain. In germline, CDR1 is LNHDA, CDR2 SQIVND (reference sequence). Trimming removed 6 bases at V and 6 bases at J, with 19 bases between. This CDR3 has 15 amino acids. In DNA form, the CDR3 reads TGTGCCAGTAGCTGGGATTTAAGGGCCGATGATACGCAGTATTTT. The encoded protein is CASSWDLRADDTQYF.

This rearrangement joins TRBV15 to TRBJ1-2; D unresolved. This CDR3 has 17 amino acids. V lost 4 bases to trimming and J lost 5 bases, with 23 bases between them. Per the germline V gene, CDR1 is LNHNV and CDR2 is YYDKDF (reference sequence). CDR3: CATSTRMGGKGLYGYTF. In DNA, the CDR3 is TGTGCCACCAGCACCCGGATGGGAGGGAAGGGCCTATATGGCTACACCTTC.

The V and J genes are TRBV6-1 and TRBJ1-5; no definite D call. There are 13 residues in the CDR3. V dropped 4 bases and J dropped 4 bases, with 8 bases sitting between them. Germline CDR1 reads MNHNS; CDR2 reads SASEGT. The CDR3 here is CASSAENNQPQHF. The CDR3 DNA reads TGTGCCAGCAGTGCGGAGAATAATCAGCCCCAGCATTTT.

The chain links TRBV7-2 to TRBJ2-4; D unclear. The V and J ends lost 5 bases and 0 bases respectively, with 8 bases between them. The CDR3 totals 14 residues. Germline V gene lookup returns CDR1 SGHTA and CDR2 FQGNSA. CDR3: CASSPDLAKNIQYF. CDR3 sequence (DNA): TGTGCCAGCAGCCCTGATCTAGCCAAAAACATTCAGTACTTC.

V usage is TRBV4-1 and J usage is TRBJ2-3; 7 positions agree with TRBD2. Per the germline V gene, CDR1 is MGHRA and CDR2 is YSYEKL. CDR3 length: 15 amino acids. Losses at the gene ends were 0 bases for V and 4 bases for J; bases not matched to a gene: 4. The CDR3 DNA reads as TGCGCCAGCAGCCAAGATACCCTAGCGGCAGATACGCAGTATTTT. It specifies CASSQDTLAADTQYF.

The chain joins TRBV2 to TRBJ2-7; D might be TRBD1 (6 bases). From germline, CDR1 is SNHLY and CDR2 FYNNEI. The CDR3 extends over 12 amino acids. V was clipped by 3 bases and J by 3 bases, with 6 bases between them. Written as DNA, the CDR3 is TGTGCCAGCAGTGACAGGGGCTACGAGCAGTACTTC. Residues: CASSDRGYEQYF. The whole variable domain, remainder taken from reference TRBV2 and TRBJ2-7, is EPEVTQTPSHQVTQMGQEVILRCVPISNHLYFYWYRQILGQKVEFLVSFYNNEISEKSEIFDDQFSVERPDGSNFTLKIRSTKLEDSAMYFCASSDRGYEQYFGPGTRLTVT.

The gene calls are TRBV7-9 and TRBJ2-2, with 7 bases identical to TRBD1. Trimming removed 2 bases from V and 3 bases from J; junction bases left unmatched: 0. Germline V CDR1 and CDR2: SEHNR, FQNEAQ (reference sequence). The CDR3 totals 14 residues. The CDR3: CASSLTGDTGELFF. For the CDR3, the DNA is TGTGCCAGCAGCTTAACAGGGGACACCGGGGAGCTGTTTTTT.

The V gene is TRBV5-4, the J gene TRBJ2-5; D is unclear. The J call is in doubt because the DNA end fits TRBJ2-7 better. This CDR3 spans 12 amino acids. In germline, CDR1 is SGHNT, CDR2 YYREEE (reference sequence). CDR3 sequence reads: CASSFGSYEQYF. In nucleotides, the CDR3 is TGTGCCAGCAGCTTCGGCTCCTACGAGCAGTACTTC.

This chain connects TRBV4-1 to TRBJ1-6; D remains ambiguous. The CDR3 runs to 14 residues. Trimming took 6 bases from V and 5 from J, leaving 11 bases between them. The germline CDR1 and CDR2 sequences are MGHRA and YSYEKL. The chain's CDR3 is CASSLTLNNSPLHF. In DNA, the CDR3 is TGCGCCAGCAGTCTTACACTCAATAATTCACCCCTCCACTTT.

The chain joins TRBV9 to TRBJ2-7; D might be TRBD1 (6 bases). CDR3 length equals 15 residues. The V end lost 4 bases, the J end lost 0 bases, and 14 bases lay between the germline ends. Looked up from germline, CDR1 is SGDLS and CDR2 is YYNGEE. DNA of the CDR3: TGTGCCAGCAGCATTAACCGGGACACCTCCTACGAGCAGTACTTC. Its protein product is CASSINRDTSYEQYF.

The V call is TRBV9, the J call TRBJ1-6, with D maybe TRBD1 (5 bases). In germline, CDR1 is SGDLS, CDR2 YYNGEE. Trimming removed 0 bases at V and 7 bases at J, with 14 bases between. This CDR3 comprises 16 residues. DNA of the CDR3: TGTGCCAGCAGCGTAGACCCAGGGTCTAAGAATTCACCCCTCCACTTT. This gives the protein CASSVDPGSKNSPLHF.

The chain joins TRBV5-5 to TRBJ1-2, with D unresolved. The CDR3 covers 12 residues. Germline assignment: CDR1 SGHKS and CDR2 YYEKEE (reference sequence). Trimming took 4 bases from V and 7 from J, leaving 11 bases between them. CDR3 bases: TGTGCCAGCAGCGCTGCGGGTGGTGGCTACACCTTC. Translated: CASSAAGGGYTF.

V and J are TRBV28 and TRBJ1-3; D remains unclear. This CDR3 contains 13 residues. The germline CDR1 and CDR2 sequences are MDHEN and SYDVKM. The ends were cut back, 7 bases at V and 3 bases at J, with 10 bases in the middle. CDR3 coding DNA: TGTGCCAGCACCCAAGGGCGTGGAAACACCATATATTTT. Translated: CASTQGRGNTIYF.

The CDR3 spells CASSHSQSTQYF. Here the CDR3 DNA reads TGTGCCAGCAGCCACTCCCAGAGTACGCAGTATTTT. The chain recombines TRBV27 with TRBJ2-3, with D uncertain. The CDR3 runs 12 residues. Germline V gene data show CDR1 as MNHEY and CDR2 as SMNVEV (reference sequence). Trimming removed 6 bases from V and 8 bases from J, with 12 bases in between.

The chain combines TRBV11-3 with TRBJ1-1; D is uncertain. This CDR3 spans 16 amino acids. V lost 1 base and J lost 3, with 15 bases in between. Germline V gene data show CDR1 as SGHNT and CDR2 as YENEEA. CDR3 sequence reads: CASSLVVSAFYTEAFF. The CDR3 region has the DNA TGTGCCAGCAGCTTAGTAGTCTCGGCCTTCTACACTGAAGCTTTCTTT.

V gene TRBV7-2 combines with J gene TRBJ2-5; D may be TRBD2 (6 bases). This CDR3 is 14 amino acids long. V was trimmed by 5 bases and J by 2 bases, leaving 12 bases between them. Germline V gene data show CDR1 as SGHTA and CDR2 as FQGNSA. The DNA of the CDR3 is TGTGCCAGCAGCCTATCAAGCGGGCAAGAGACCCAGTACTTC. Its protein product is CASSLSSGQETQYF.

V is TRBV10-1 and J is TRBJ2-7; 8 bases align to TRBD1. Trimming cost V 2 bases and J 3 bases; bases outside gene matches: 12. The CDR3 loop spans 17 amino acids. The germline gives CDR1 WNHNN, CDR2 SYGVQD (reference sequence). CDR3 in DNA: TGCGCCAGCAGTGAGGGGAAAGACAGGGGAATAAGCTACGAGCAGTACTTC. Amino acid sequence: CASSEGKDRGISYEQYF.

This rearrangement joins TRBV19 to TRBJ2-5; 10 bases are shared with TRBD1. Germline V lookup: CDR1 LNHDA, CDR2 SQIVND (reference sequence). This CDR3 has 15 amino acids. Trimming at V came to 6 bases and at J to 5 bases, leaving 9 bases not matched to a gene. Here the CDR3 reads CASRGQGKGTETQYF. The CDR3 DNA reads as TGTGCCAGTAGGGGACAGGGGAAGGGGACGGAGACCCAGTACTTC.